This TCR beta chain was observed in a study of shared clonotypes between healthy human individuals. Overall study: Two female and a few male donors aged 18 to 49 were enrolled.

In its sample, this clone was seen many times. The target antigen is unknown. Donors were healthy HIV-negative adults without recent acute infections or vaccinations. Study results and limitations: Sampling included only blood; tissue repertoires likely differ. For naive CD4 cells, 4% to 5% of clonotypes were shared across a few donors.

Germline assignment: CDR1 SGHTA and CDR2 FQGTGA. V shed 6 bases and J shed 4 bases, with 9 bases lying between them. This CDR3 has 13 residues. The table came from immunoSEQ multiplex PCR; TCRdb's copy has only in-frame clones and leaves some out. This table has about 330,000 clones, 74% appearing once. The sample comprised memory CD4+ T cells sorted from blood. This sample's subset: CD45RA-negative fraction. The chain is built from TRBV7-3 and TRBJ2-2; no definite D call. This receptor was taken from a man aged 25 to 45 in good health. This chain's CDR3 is CASRANPTGELFF. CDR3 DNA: TGTGCCAGCAGGGCAAATCCCACCGGGGAGCTGTTTTTT.